This TCR beta chain was obtained from a study of PD-L1 blockade in urothelial cancer. Overall study context: About 90% of the roughly 30 patients were men with bladder-origin urothelial cancer. The researchers analyzed blood 3 weeks (second dose) and 6 weeks after treatment start.

Spike-ins of synthetic TCR analog templates went into each PCR. The protocol was immunoSEQ multiplex PCR, while the TCRdb copy is restricted to in-frame clones and leaves out a portion. The sample lists 45,000 to 50,000 clones; 82% were seen once. Noted time point: pretreatment peripheral blood. Locally advanced or metastatic urothelial carcinoma was diagnosed in the patients. The CDR3 is made up of 14 amino acids. Trimming pared 1 base from V and 4 bases from J, leaving 11 bases between. Germline CDR1 and CDR2: SGDLS and YYNGEE. The sample in question was PBMCs, obtained around atezolizumab (anti-PD-L1) treatment. The sequence was collected from a man in his fifties or sixties with urothelial cancer. The gene calls are TRBV9 and TRBJ2-5; D is unresolved. CDR3 sequence: CASSVLTGGETQYF. In nucleotides, the CDR3 is TGTGCCAGCAGCGTATTGACGGGTGGAGAGACCCAGTACTTC.